This record covers a single TCR beta chain. Its antigen is unknown. No base qualities exist here, and no much larger clone lies one base off it. This record comes from a study of CDR3 diversity in severe acne (dated by TCRdb to the late 2010s). V has 5 bases trimmed and J has 6 bases trimmed; junction bases matching no gene number 7. Via the germline V gene, CDR1 is SNHLY and CDR2 FYNNEI. Measured from the cysteine to the phenylalanine, the CDR3 is 14 residues long. Only the CDR3 portion is preserved as DNA: 42 bases, with reading frame beginning at the first base. Library prep was done by PCR. Data came from an Illumina HiSeq 2000. TCRdb took the public reads, trimmed them with fastp at Q25, ran MiXCR for clone calling and kept in-frame beta chains. Records with the same CDR3 protein are collapsed into one entry carrying the most frequent genes and DNA. Here the sample has fewer than 100,000 distinct CDR3 sequences; about 54% occur a single time. The ten largest clones take up about 13% of the sample.

This TCR derives from a male donor in good health, without acne. Sequencing was performed on blood. The rearranged segments are TRBV2 and TRBJ1-5; 7 nucleotides in the junction match TRBD1. The encoded CDR3 is CASSRDSSGQPQHF. The DNA is as follows: TGTGCCAGCAGTCGGGACAGCAGTGGTCAGCCCCAGCATTTT.